These 18 T cell receptor beta chains share one sample of origin, sequenced in a study of cytotoxic CD8 clonotypes in ibrutinib-treated CLL. Assay: immunoSEQ multiplex PCR; the TCRdb copy retains only in-frame clones and omits some. The sample has hundreds of thousands of clones; 70% are singletons. This specimen consisted of PBMCs, obtained after 24 months of ibrutinib treatment. The receptor source for this set is a human donor with chronic lymphocytic leukemia.

This chain connects TRBV14 to TRBJ2-1; D not certain. CDR3 length: 11 amino acids. The V end was cut by 1 base, the J end by 9 bases, with 4 bases between. Germline CDR1 SGHDN, CDR2 FVKESK. CDR3 sequence: CASSQVVEQFF. The CDR3 region has the DNA TGTGCCAGCAGCCAAGTGGTTGAGCAGTTCTTC.

The chain joins TRBV19 to TRBJ2-1; 7 nucleotides match TRBD2. Looked up from germline, CDR1 is LNHDA and CDR2 is SQIVND (reference sequence). V lost 6 bases and J lost 5; bases outside the gene matches: 7. The CDR3 covers 14 residues. The CDR3 region has the DNA TGTGCCAGTAGGGCCGGGACTACACACAATGAGCAGTTCTTC. As protein: CASRAGTTHNEQFF.

The rearrangement joins TRBV19 to TRBJ1-1; perhaps TRBD1 as D (5 bases). The CDR3 runs 14 residues. The germline gives CDR1 LNHDA, CDR2 SQIVND (reference sequence). Trimming removed 9 bases at V and 4 bases at J, with 18 bases between. The CDR3 region is CASGYLGQLTEAFF. For the CDR3, the DNA is TGTGCCAGCGGATACTTAGGACAACTCACTGAAGCTTTCTTT.

The J gene is TRBJ2-7, the V gene TRBV6-5; the D is unclear. Germline CDR1 is MNHEY and CDR2 is SVGAGI. With 7 bases removed from V and 7 bases from J, the gap between germline ends came to 11 bases. The CDR3 has 11 amino acids. CDR3 region: CASTRAEEQYF. The CDR3 DNA reads as TGTGCCAGCACTAGGGCAGAGGAGCAGTACTTC.

This clone showed up many times. This chain uses TRBV11-1 with TRBJ2-1; D is perhaps TRBD1 (5 bases). The V and J ends lost 0 bases and 9 bases respectively, with 15 bases between them. Germline CDR1 is SGHAT and CDR2 is FQDESV (reference sequence). The CDR3 sequence is 15 residues long. CDR3 sequence (DNA): TGTGCCAGCAGCTTAGCGGGGCGGTTAGTTTTTGAGCAGTTCTTC. It specifies CASSLAGRLVFEQFF.

The V gene is TRBV30, the J gene TRBJ2-1; D is ambiguous. V lost 2 bases and J lost 9, with 8 bases in between. The CDR3 is made up of 11 amino acids. CDR1 is GTSNPN and CDR2 is SVGIG in the germline V gene (reference sequence). CDR3 coding DNA: TGTGCCTGGAGTTTTAAGTTTGAGCAGTTCTTC. Encoded protein: CAWSFKFEQFF.

The rearrangement uses TRBV30 and TRBJ2-7; D is unresolved. Trimming removed 5 bases from V and 3 bases from J, with 14 bases in between. This CDR3 is 13 amino acids long. Germline CDR1 reads GTSNPN; CDR2 reads SVGIG (reference sequence). In DNA, the CDR3 is TGTGCCTGGGGTCAATCGGGCCTCTACGAGCAGTACTTC. Translation: CAWGQSGLYEQYF.

The genes are TRBV7-8 and TRBJ2-5; 10 bases are shared with TRBD1. With 5 bases clipped from V and 5 bases from J, the junction kept 8 bases outside the gene matches. In germline, CDR1 is SGHVS, CDR2 FQNEAQ. This CDR3 has 15 residues. This chain's CDR3 is CASSKRQGAWETQYF. CDR3 coding DNA: TGTGCCAGCAGCAAAAGACAGGGGGCTTGGGAGACCCAGTACTTC.

This clone was seen a few times. The V and J genes are TRBV29-1 and TRBJ1-1; 8 nucleotides agree with TRBD1. Germline-derived CDR1 and CDR2 are SQVTM and ANQGSEA. CDR3 length: 12 amino acids. V lost 6 bases to trimming and J lost 5 bases; unmatched junction nucleotides: 5. CDR3: CSVDRGWTEAFF. The CDR3 coding sequence is TGCAGCGTCGACAGGGGTTGGACTGAAGCTTTCTTT.

The chain uses TRBV2 and TRBJ1-2, with D possibly being TRBD1 (5 bases). Germline CDR1 reads SNHLY; CDR2 reads FYNNEI. Trimming removed 2 bases from V and 8 bases from J, with 12 bases in between. The CDR3 covers 13 residues. As DNA, the CDR3 is TGTGCCAGCAGTGAAAGGTGGGGGGGAGGCTACACCTTC. Its protein is CASSERWGGGYTF.

As for this clone: Other DNA sequences within the sample encode an identical CDR3. This chain uses TRBV27 with TRBJ2-7; perhaps TRBD2 as D (6 bases). The CDR3 covers 11 residues. V was cut by 2 bases and J by 7 bases, with 6 bases left in between. The germline CDR1 and CDR2 sequences are MNHEY and SMNVEV (reference sequence). In nucleotides, the CDR3 is TGTGCCAGCAGTTTAGGGGGGGAGCAGTACTTC. This encodes CASSLGGEQYF.

V is TRBV5-6 and J is TRBJ1-1, with 10 bases identical to TRBD1. CDR3 length: 16 residues. Per germline, CDR1 SGHDT and CDR2 YYEEEE. J gave up 1 base and V 3 bases, and 6 bases lay outside the gene matches. CDR3 bases: TGTGCCAGCAGCTCGGGACAGGGGTTGGGGAACACTGAAGCTTTCTTT. Translating gives CASSSGQGLGNTEAFF. Full variable domain (rest looked up from reference TRBV5-6 and TRBJ1-1): DAGVTQSPTHLIKTRGQQVTLRCSPKSGHDTVSWYQQALGQGPQFIFQYYEEEERQRGNFPDRFSGHQFPNYSSELNVNALLLGDSALYLCASSSGQGLGNTEAFFGQGTRLTVV.

This clone was observed a single time. The chain couples TRBV7-2 to TRBJ2-5; D is perhaps TRBD1 (5 bases). V lost 0 bases and J 1 base, leaving 15 bases between the germline ends. Germline assignment: CDR1 SGHTA and CDR2 FQGNSA. CDR3 length equals 17 residues. This CDR3 reads CASSLAGQLAFQETQYF. The CDR3 DNA reads TGTGCCAGCAGCTTAGCGGGGCAGCTGGCCTTCCAAGAGACCCAGTACTTC.

Remarks on this clone: This specimen includes other DNA sequences encoding the same CDR3. The chain joins TRBV9 to TRBJ2-1; 9 bases match TRBD2. CDR1 SGDLS and CDR2 YYNGEE come from the germline V gene. V was pared by 2 bases and J by 5 bases, with 2 bases of the junction left unmatched. CDR3 size: 14 residues. CDR3 in amino acids: CASSVSGSNNEQFF. CDR3 DNA sequence: TGTGCCAGCAGCGTTAGCGGGAGTAACAATGAGCAGTTCTTC.

The CDR3 DNA sequence: TGTGCCAGCACCTTCCGACCAGACCAGGCCACTAGCACAGATACGCAGTATTTT. Protein sequence: CASTFRPDQATSTDTQYF. This chain uses TRBV28 with TRBJ2-3, with D unclear. This CDR3 is built from 18 residues. The V gene lost 7 bases and the J gene lost 0 bases, with 23 bases spanning the gap. The germline V gene encodes CDR1 MDHEN and CDR2 SYDVKM.

The V call is TRBV25-1, the J call TRBJ2-3; 7 positions match TRBD1. Trimming at V came to 10 bases and at J to 4 bases, leaving 8 bases not matched to a gene. The CDR3 is made up of 13 amino acids. The V gene's germline CDR1 is MGHDK and CDR2 SYGVNS. Here the CDR3 reads CATSGQSADTQYF. The CDR3 DNA follows: TGTGCCACCTCGGGACAGTCCGCAGATACGCAGTATTTT.

The chain couples TRBV28 to TRBJ2-7, with 11 positions matching TRBD2. From germline, CDR1 is MDHEN and CDR2 SYDVKM. This CDR3 comprises 17 residues. The ends lost 3 bases at V and 0 bases at J; junction bases unmatched: 7. The CDR3 nucleotides read TGTGCCAGCAGTTTTCCGGGACTAGCGGTTAGCTCCTACGAGCAGTACTTC. Protein product: CASSFPGLAVSSYEQYF.

This sequence joins TRBV10-1 and TRBJ2-1, with 11 bases aligning to TRBD2. CDR1 and CDR2 from the germline V gene are WNHNN and SYGVQD (reference sequence). Trimming at V came to 0 bases and at J to 7 bases, leaving 8 bases not matched to a gene. CDR3 length equals 17 residues. The CDR3 DNA is TGCGCCAGCAGTGAGTCGGCGGCTAGCGGGAGGTCGAATGAGCAGTTCTTC. As protein: CASSESAASGRSNEQFF.